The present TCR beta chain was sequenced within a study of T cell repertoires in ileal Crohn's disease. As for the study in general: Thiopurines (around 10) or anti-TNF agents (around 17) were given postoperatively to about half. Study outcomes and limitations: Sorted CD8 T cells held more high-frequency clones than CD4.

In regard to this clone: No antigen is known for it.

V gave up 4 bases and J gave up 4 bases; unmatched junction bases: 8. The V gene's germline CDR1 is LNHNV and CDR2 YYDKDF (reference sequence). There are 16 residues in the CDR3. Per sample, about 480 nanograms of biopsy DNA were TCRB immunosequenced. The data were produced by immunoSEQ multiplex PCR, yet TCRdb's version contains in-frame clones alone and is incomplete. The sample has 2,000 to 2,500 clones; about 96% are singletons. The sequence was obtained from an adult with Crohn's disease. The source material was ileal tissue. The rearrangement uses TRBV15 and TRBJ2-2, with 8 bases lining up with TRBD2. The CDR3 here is CATSTPGGATTGELFF. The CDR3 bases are TGTGCCACCAGCACTCCCGGGGGGGCGACCACCGGGGAGCTGTTTTTT.